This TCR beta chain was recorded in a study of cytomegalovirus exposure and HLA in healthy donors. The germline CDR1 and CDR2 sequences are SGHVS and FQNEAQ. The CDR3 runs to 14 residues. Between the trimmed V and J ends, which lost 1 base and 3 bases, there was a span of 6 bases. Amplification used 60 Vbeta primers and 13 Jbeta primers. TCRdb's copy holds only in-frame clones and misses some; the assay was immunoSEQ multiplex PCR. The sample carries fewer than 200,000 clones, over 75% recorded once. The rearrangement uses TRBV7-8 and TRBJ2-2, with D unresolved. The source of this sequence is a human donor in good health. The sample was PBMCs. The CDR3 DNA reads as TGTGCCAGCAGCTTAGAACAGTACACCGGGGAGCTGTTTTTT. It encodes CASSLEQYTGELFF.